This is a list of T cell receptor beta chains from one sample in a study of T cell responses to AZD1222 COVID-19 vaccine. Here immunoSEQ multiplex PCR was the method, and the copy in TCRdb shows in-frame clones only, minus some. The table has around 140,000 clones, approximately 86% seen once; the top ten hold 5.1%. The sequencing used peripheral blood, collected 28 days after the second AZD1222 dose. All receptors come from an adult who received the AZD1222 COVID-19 vaccine. The CDR3 runs from the conserved cysteine through the conserved F or W. D genes are given only for firm matches. For some rows the clone size is stated as once, few or many, or as a class when expanded; others skip it.

clone size	V gene	J gene	D gene	CDR3 DNA	CDR3 protein
once	TRBV6-6	TRBJ1-3	-	TGTGCCAGCAGTTTGGTTATCAGGGGTGGAAACACCATATATTTT	CASSLVIRGGNTIYF
-	TRBV6-9	TRBJ1-1	-	TGTGCCAGCAGCATAGGATTGAGGGGTGAAGCTTTCTTT	CASSIGLRGEAFF
-	TRBV6-6	TRBJ1-2	-	TGTGCCAGCAGCCCCCCCGAGGGTGGCTACACCTTC	CASSPPEGGYTF
-	TRBV15	TRBJ1-1	-	TGTGCCACCAGCCCAAGGTTGGGGAACACTGAAGCTTTCTTT	CATSPRLGNTEAFF
-	TRBV12-3/TRBV12-4	TRBJ2-1	-	TGTGCCAGCAGGGTAGGGCCTACGCAGTTCTTC	CASRVGPTQFF
-	TRBV15	TRBJ2-7	-	TGTGCCACCAGCAGAGATCAGAACGAGCAGTACTTC	CATSRDQNEQYF
-	TRBV7-2	TRBJ1-1	-	TGTGCCAGCAGCTTACAGGGGTTATACACTGAAGCTTTCTTT	CASSLQGLYTEAFF
-	TRBV12-2	TRBJ2-7	-	TGTGCAAGGGGAGAGGACGAGCAGTACTTC	CARGEDEQYF
-	TRBV6-1	TRBJ1-4	-	TGTGCCAGCAGTGAATGGAGGGGGGTTAATGAAAAACTGTTTTTT	CASSEWRGVNEKLFF
-	TRBV19	TRBJ2-7	-	TGTGCCAGTAGTTCACCATGGGGCGGAGACTACGAGCAGTACTTC	CASSSPWGGDYEQYF
-	TRBV3-1/TRBV3-2	TRBJ1-4	-	TGTGCCAGCACGGTCACAGGGAGCGGCGAAAAACTGTTTTTT	CASTVTGSGEKLFF
-	TRBV7-9	TRBJ1-5	-	TGTGCCAGCAGCAACTCGCGGTTGGGCCCTTATCAGCCCCAGCATTTT	CASSNSRLGPYQPQHF
-	TRBV20-1	TRBJ2-3	-	TGCAGTGCTAGTAGCCTTAGCACAGATACGCAGTATTTT	CSASSLSTDTQYF
once	TRBV9	TRBJ2-3	TRBD2	TGTGCCAGCAGCGTAGTAGCGGGGGGGCCAGATACGCAGTATTTT	CASSVVAGGPDTQYF
once	TRBV11-3	TRBJ1-2	TRBD1	TGTGCCAGCAGCTTCTCAGGGGGCGTCAGCTACACCTTC	CASSFSGGVSYTF
-	TRBV5-1	TRBJ1-1	-	TGCGCCAGCAGCTTGGGACAGGCAGAGGGCACTGAAGCTTTCTTT	CASSLGQAEGTEAFF
-	TRBV19	TRBJ1-2	-	TGTGCCAGTAGTATCTTAAGGACGGCCGAGAGTTTTGGCTACACCTTC	CASSILRTAESFGYTF
-	TRBV30	TRBJ1-1	-	TGTGCCTGGAACATGAACACTGAAGCTTTCTTT	CAWNMNTEAFF
-	TRBV24-1	TRBJ2-3	-	TGTGCCACCAGTGATCCTACCATCGGAGATACGCAGTATTTT	CATSDPTIGDTQYF
-	TRBV28	TRBJ1-5	-	TGTGCCAGCAGCGAAAAGGCAGGGGATCAGCCCCAGCATTTT	CASSEKAGDQPQHF
-	TRBV5-1	TRBJ2-5	TRBD1	TGCGCCAGCAGCCAAGGACAGGGGGCGCCATATGAGACCCAGTACTTC	CASSQGQGAPYETQYF
once	TRBV10-3	TRBJ1-1	-	TGTGCCATCAGTGAGTCGAGGTGGACCCAGTGGACTGAAGCTTTCTTT	CAISESRWTQWTEAFF
-	TRBV4-2	TRBJ2-5	-	TGTGCCAGCGCCACGGAGGGGGCCGGGGAGACCCAGTACTTC	CASATEGAGETQYF
-	TRBV27	TRBJ1-1	-	TGTGCCAGCAGTTTAATTGCAGGGTCGGCCACTGAAGCTTTCTTT	CASSLIAGSATEAFF
-	TRBV9	TRBJ2-3	TRBD1	TGTGCCAGCAGCGTAGGGCAGGGGGCGAGCACAGATACGCAGTATTTT	CASSVGQGASTDTQYF
-	TRBV11-2	TRBJ1-4	TRBD1	TGTGCCAGCAGCTCCCCGGGACAGGGGGCGGAAAAACTGTTTTTT	CASSSPGQGAEKLFF
-	TRBV27	TRBJ1-1	TRBD1	TGTGCCAGCAGTAGACAGGGGTACACTGAAGCTTTCTTT	CASSRQGYTEAFF
-	TRBV10-3	TRBJ2-1	-	TGTGCCATCAGTGATCACCCGACGGCCGACCCTTACAATGAGCAGTTCTTC	CAISDHPTADPYNEQFF
few	TRBV19	TRBJ1-6	TRBD1	TGTGCCAGTTGGCCGGGACAGGCATCACCCCTCCACTTT	CASWPGQASPLHF
-	TRBV6-4	TRBJ2-1	-	TGTGCCAGCAGTGACACGGACAGCTCCTACAATGAGCAGTTCTTC	CASSDTDSSYNEQFF
once	TRBV19	TRBJ1-3	-	TGTGCCAGTAGCCTATCCAGGGAAAACACCATATATTTT	CASSLSRENTIYF
once	TRBV6-1	TRBJ2-3	TRBD2	TGTGCCAGCAGTGGAAGTAGCGGGTTCGAGGTCGATACGCAGTATTTT	CASSGSSGFEVDTQYF
once	TRBV4-1	TRBJ1-4	-	TGCGCCAGCAGCCAAGATTGGGCAGGAGTTGAAAAACTGTTTTTT	CASSQDWAGVEKLFF
-	TRBV5-1	TRBJ1-1	-	TGCGCCAGCATTGGACGGGGAGATGACACTGAAGCTTTCTTT	CASIGRGDDTEAFF
-	TRBV24-1	TRBJ2-3	-	TGTGCCCCTAGACAGACTAGCACAGATACGCAGTATTTT	CAPRQTSTDTQYF
-	TRBV7-9	TRBJ2-7	TRBD1	TGTGCCAGCAGCCCGGACAGGGGCCATTCCTACGAGCAGTACTTC	CASSPDRGHSYEQYF
-	TRBV6-5	TRBJ2-3	TRBD1	TGTGCCAGCAGCCCGGGACAGGCAACAGATACGCAGTATTTT	CASSPGQATDTQYF
-	TRBV29-1	TRBJ1-6	-	TGCAGCGTGACAGAGGACTATAATTCACCCCTCCACTTT	CSVTEDYNSPLHF
once	TRBV6-5	TRBJ1-3	-	TGTGCCAGCAGTTACTTCAGGGGCCGCTCTGGAAACACCATATATTTT	CASSYFRGRSGNTIYF
-	TRBV2	TRBJ1-4	-	TGTGCCAGCAGTGAAGGGCCCCCAGAAAAACTGTTTTTT	CASSEGPPEKLFF
-	TRBV5-1	TRBJ2-3	-	TGCGCCAGCAGCGTTTCAGGGACAGATACGCAGTATTTT	CASSVSGTDTQYF
-	TRBV27	TRBJ2-1	-	TGTGCCAGCAGTTTAGGACGTCCCTGGGGCAATGAGCAGTTCTTC	CASSLGRPWGNEQFF
few	TRBV3-1/TRBV3-2	TRBJ1-4	-	TGTGCCAGCAGCCACCTCAGATCAACTAATGAAAAACTGTTTTTT	CASSHLRSTNEKLFF
once	TRBV9	TRBJ1-2	-	TGTGCCAGCAGCCCCGAGATGGCAGGCTGGCAAGGCTACACCTTC	CASSPEMAGWQGYTF
-	TRBV21-1	TRBJ2-7	-	TGTGCCAGCAGCAAAGAGGTGGGATGGGAGCAGTACTTC	CASSKEVGWEQYF
-	TRBV5-1	TRBJ2-2	TRBD2	TGCGCCAGCAGCGGGACCGGGACTAGCTTCACCGGGGAGCTGTTTTTT	CASSGTGTSFTGELFF
once	TRBV7-9	TRBJ2-1	TRBD2	TGTGCCAGCAGCTCTAGCGGGAGGGGGTCCTACAATGAGCAGTTCTTC	CASSSSGRGSYNEQFF
-	TRBV18	TRBJ1-3	-	TGTGCCAGCTCAAGGACCTCGGACACCATATATTTT	CASSRTSDTIYF
-	TRBV5-1	TRBJ1-2	TRBD1	TGCGCCAGCAGCTTGGAGGGACAGGGCTATGGCTACACCTTC	CASSLEGQGYGYTF
-	TRBV6-1	TRBJ2-1	-	TGTGCCAGCAGTGAAGCCCTGGGTTACAATGAGCAGTTCTTC	CASSEALGYNEQFF
-	TRBV28	TRBJ1-4	TRBD1	TGTGCCAGCAGAACAGGGGGTAGTTCAACTAATGAAAAACTGTTTTTT	CASRTGGSSTNEKLFF
-	TRBV15	TRBJ1-5	-	TGTGCCACCAGCAGAGATTATGAGGGCAATCAGCCCCAGCATTTT	CATSRDYEGNQPQHF
once	TRBV12-3/TRBV12-4	TRBJ2-7	-	TGTGCCAGCAGTTTAGGGGCGGGGGAGCAGTACTTC	CASSLGAGEQYF
once	TRBV18	TRBJ1-6	-	TGTGCCAGCTCACCGTGGGCGGGACCACCCCTCCACTTT	CASSPWAGPPLHF
-	TRBV15	TRBJ2-1	-	TGTGCCACCAGCACTCGCCTCGTCTTTTACAATGAGCAGTTCTTC	CATSTRLVFYNEQFF
-	TRBV13	TRBJ1-1	TRBD1	TGTGCCAGCAGCTCTCCAGGGGGAACTGAGGCTTTCTTT	CASSSPGGTEAFF